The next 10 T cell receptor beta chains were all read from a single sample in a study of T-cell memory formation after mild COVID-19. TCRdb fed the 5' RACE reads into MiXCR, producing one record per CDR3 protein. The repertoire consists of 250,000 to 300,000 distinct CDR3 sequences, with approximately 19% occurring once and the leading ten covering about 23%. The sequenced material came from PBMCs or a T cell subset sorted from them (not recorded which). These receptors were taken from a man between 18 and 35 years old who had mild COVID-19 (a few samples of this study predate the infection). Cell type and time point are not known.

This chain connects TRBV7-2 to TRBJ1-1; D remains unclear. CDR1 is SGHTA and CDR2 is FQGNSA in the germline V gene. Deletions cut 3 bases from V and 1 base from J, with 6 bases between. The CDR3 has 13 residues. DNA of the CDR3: TGTGCCAGCAGCTTCCCGGCGAACACTGAAGCTTTCTTT. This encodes CASSFPANTEAFF.

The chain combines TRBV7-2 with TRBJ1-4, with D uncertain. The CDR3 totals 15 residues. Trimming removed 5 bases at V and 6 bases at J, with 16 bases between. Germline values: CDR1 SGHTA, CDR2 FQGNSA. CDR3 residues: CASSARSIGDEKLFF. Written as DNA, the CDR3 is TGTGCCAGCAGCGCCCGCTCCATTGGGGATGAAAAACTGTTTTTT.

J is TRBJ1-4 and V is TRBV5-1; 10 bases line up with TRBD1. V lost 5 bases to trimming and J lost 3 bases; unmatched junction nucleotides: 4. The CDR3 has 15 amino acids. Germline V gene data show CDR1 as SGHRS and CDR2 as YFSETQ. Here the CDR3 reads CASRSGQGPNEKLFF. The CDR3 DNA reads TGCGCCAGCAGGTCGGGACAGGGGCCTAATGAAAAACTGTTTTTT.

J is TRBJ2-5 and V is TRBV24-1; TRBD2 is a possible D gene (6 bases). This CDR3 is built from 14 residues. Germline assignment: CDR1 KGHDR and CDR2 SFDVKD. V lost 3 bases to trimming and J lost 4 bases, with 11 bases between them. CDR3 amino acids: CATSDGQGGETQYF. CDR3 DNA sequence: TGTGCCACCAGTGATGGCCAGGGAGGAGAGACCCAGTACTTC.

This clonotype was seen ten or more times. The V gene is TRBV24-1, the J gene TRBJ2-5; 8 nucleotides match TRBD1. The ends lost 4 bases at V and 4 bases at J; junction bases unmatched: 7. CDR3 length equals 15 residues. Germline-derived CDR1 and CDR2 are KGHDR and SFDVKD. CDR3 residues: CATSDPGQGGETQYF. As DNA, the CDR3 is TGTGCCACCAGTGACCCTGGACAGGGAGGAGAGACCCAGTACTTC.

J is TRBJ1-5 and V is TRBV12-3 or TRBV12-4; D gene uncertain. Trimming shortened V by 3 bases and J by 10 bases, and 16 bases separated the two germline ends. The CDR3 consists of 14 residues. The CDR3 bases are TGTGCCAGCAGTTTTATAGGCCTGGGGAGTCCCCAGCATTTT. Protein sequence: CASSFIGLGSPQHF.

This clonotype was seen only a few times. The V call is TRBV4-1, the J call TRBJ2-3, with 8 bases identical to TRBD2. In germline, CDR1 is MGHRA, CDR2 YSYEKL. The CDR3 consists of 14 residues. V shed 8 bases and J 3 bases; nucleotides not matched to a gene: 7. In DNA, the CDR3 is TGCGCCAGCGGTCCCGCGGGGGGAACAGATACGCAGTATTTT. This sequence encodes CASGPAGGTDTQYF.

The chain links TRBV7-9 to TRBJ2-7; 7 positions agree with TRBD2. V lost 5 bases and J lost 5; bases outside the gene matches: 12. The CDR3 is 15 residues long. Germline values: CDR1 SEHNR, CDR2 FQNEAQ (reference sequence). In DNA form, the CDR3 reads TGTGCCAGCAGCCCTGCCGGGGGGACCTTCGACGAGCAGTACGTC. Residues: CASSPAGGTFDEQYV.

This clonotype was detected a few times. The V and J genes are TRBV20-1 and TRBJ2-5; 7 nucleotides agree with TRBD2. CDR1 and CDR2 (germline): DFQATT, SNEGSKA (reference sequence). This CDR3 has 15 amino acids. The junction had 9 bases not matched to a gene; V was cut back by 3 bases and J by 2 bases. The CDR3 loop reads CSASRGGSRQETQYF. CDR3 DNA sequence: TGCAGTGCTAGTAGGGGAGGGAGTAGACAAGAGACCCAGTACTTC.

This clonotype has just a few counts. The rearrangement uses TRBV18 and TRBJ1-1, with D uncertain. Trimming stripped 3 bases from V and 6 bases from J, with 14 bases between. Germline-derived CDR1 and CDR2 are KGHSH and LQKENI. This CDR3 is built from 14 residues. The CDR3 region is CASSPPSSRPEAFF. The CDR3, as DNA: TGTGCCAGCTCACCCCCTTCGAGTAGGCCTGAAGCTTTCTTT.